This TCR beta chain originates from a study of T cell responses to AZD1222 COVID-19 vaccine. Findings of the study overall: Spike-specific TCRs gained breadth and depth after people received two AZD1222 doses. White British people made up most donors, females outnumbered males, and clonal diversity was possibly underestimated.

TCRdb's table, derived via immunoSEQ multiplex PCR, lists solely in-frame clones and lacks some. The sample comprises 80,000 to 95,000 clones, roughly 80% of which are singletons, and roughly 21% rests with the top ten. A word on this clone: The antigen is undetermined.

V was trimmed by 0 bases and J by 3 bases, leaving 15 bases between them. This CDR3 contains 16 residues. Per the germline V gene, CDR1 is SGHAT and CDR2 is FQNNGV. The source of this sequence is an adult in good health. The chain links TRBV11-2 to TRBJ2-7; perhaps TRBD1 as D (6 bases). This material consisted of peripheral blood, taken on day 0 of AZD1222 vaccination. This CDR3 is CASSLEARGGIYEQYF. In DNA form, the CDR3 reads TGTGCCAGCAGCTTAGAGGCGCGAGGGGGTATCTACGAGCAGTACTTC.